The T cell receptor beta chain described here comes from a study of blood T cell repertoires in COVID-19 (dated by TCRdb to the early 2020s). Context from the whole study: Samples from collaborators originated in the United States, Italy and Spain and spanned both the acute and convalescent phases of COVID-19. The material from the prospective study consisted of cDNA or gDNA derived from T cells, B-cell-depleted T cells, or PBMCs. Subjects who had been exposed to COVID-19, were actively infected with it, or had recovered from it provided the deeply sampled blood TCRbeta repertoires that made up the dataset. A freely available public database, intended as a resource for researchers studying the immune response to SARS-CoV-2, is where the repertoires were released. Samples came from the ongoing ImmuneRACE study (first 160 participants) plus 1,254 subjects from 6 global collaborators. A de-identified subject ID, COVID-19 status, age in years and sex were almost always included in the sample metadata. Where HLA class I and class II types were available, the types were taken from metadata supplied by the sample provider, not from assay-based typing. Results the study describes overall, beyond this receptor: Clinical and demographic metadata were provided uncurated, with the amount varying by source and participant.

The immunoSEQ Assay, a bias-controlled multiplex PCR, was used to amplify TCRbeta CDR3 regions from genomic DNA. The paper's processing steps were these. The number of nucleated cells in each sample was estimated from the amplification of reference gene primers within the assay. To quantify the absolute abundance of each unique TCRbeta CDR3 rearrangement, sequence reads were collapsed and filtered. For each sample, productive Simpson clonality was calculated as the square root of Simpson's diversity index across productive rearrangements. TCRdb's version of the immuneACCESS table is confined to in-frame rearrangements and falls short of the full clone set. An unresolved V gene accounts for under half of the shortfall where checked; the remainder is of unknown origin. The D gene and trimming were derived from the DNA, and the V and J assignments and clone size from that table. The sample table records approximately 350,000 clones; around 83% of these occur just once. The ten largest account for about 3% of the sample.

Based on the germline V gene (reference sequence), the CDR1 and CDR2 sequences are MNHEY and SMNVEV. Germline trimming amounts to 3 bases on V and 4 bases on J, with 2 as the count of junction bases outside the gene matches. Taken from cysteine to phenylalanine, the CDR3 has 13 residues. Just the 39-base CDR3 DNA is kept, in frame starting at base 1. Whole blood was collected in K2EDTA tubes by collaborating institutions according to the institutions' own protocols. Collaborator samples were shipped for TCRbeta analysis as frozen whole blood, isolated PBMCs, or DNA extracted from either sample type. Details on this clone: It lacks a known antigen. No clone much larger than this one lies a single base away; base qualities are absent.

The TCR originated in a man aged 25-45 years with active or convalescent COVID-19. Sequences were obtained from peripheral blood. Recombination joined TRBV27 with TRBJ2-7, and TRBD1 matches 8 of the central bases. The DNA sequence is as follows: TGTGCCAGCAGTTTGGACAGGGATTACGAGCAGTACTTC. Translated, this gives CASSLDRDYEQYF.